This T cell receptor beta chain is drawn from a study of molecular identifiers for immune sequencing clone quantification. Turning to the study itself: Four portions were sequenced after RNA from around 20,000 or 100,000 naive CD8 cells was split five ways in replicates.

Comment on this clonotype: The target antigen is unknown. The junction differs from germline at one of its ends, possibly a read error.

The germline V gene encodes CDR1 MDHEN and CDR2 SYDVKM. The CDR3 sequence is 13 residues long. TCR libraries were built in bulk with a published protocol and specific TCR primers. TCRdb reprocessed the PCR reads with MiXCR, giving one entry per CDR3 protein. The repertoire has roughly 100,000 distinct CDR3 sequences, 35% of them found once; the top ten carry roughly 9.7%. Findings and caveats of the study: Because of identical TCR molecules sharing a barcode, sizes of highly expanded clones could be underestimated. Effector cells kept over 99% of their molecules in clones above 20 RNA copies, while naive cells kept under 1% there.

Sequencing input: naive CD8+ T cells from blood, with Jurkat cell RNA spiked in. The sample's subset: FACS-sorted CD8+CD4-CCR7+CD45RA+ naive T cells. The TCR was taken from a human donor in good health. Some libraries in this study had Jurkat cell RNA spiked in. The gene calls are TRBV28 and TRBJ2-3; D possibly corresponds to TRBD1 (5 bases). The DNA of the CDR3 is TGTGCCAGCAACAACCAGGGCACAGATACGCAGTGTTTT. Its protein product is CASNNQGTDTQCF.